This TCR beta chain was sequenced in a study of cytomegalovirus exposure and HLA in healthy donors. Study information: There were approximately 81 million unique TCRs (from HLA-typed donors) in an early data release. Most donors, around 81% of a few hundred genotyped, fell in the Caucasian-associated ancestry cluster.

This CDR3 has 13 amino acids. V lost 3 bases, J lost 2 bases, and 9 bases lay in between. Germline V gene data show CDR1 as SQVTM and CDR2 as ANQGSEA. This clone was seen a handful of times. 60 Vbeta and 13 Jbeta primers were used in PCR. Here immunoSEQ multiplex PCR was the method, and the copy in TCRdb shows in-frame clones only, minus some. The sample consists of 100,000 to 120,000 clones, over 65% of them appearing once. The clonotype originates from a young man in good health and CMV-seropositive. Input material: PBMCs. The chain is built from TRBV29-1 and TRBJ2-3; TRBD2 is a possible D gene (5 bases). CDR3 DNA: TGCAGCGTTGATGAGCGGTACACAGATACGCAGTATTTT. Translation gives CSVDERYTDTQYF.